Below, 22 T cell receptor beta chains from the same sample are listed, as sequenced in a study of lymphopenia after photon versus proton radiotherapy. The protocol was immunoSEQ multiplex PCR, while the TCRdb copy is restricted to in-frame clones and leaves out a portion. The sample lists some 42,000 clones; about 80% were seen once. The specimen comprised peripheral blood, sampled from a patient treated with proton-based radiotherapy. The receptors were gathered from a woman in her seventies with pancreatic cancer.

This chain uses TRBV11-2 with TRBJ2-7; 8 positions match TRBD1. Germline V gene sequence: CDR1 SGHAT, CDR2 FQNNGV. Trimming cost V 3 bases and J 1 base; bases outside gene matches: 5. CDR3 length equals 15 residues. The CDR3 nucleotides read TGTGCCAGCAGCTTCCGACAGGGGTCATCCTACGAGCAGTACTTC. It encodes CASSFRQGSSYEQYF.

The chain links TRBV18 to TRBJ2-2, with D possibly TRBD2 on 5 matching bases. Trimming cost V 5 bases and J 6 bases, with 16 bases left between them. Germline V gene data show CDR1 as KGHSH and CDR2 as LQKENI. This CDR3 contains 15 residues. CDR3 sequence (DNA): TGTGCCAGCTCATCGTGGGAGTGGTACCCCGGGGAGCTGTTTTTT. This sequence encodes CASSSWEWYPGELFF.

The CDR3 region is CASSSLAGGTDTQYF. CDR3 nucleotides: TGTGCCAGCAGCTCCCTAGCGGGAGGGACAGATACGCAGTATTTT. The chain links TRBV28 to TRBJ2-3; 12 nucleotides line up with TRBD2. Germline-derived CDR1 and CDR2 are MDHEN and SYDVKM. CDR3 length: 15 amino acids. V trimming: 6 bases; J trimming: 3 bases; junction bases outside the gene matches: 4. The variable domain in full, completed from reference TRBV28 and TRBJ2-3, reads DVKVTQSSRYLVKRTGEKVFLECVQDMDHENMFWYRQDPGLGLRLIYFSYDVKMKEKGDIPEGYSVSREKKERFSLILESASTNQTSMYLCASSSLAGGTDTQYFGPGTRLTVL.

The V gene is TRBV28, the J gene TRBJ2-6; D uncertain. This CDR3 has 16 residues. Per the germline V gene, CDR1 is MDHEN and CDR2 is SYDVKM. Trimming took off 5 bases at V and 1 base at J, with 12 bases between the two ends. CDR3 amino acids: CASSAGPPSGANVLTF. CDR3 bases: TGTGCCAGCAGTGCAGGCCCTCCTTCTGGGGCCAACGTCCTGACTTTC.

This sequence joins TRBV28 and TRBJ1-4; maybe TRBD1 (5 bases). V lost 4 bases, J lost 8 bases, and 20 bases lay in between. Germline CDR1 and CDR2: MDHEN and SYDVKM. The CDR3 has 16 amino acids. The CDR3 coding sequence is TGTGCCAGCAGTTCCATTGGGGACGGGTATGGGGAAAAACTGTTTTTT. It is translated as CASSSIGDGYGEKLFF.

The chain joins TRBV13 to TRBJ2-1, with TRBD2 matching 12 bases. The length of the CDR3 is 15 residues. Germline V lookup: CDR1 PRHDT, CDR2 FYEKMQ (reference sequence). V shed 4 bases and J 6 bases; nucleotides not matched to a gene: 4. CDR3 bases: TGTGCCAGCAGCTCCGGACTAGCGGGGATCAATGAGCAGTTCTTC. Residues: CASSSGLAGINEQFF.

This chain links TRBV6-1 with TRBJ2-1; 15 bases map to TRBD2. With V trimmed by 2 bases and J by 5 bases, 10 bases remained unmatched. The CDR3 extends over 19 amino acids. Germline-derived CDR1 and CDR2 are MNHNS and SASEGT. The chain's CDR3 is CASSETLGGLAGGNNEQFF. CDR3 DNA: TGTGCCAGCAGTGAAACCCTCGGGGGACTAGCGGGAGGAAACAATGAGCAGTTCTTC.

This sequence joins TRBV11-3 and TRBJ2-4; 9 bases map to TRBD2. Germline V gene sequence: CDR1 SGHNT, CDR2 YENEEA. The CDR3 is 18 residues long. V shed 3 bases, J shed 1 base, and the junction held 10 bases outside the gene matches. DNA for the CDR3: TGTGCCAGCAGCTTGGTTATAGCGGGAGAGCGGGCCAAAAACATTCAGTACTTC. Translation: CASSLVIAGERAKNIQYF.

The chain has TRBV19 and TRBJ1-2; 8 nucleotides agree with TRBD1. CDR1 LNHDA and CDR2 SQIVND come from the germline V gene (reference sequence). The CDR3 is made up of 17 amino acids. The V and J ends lost 5 bases and 7 bases, in that order; junction bases with no gene match: 18. The CDR3 nucleotides are TGTGCCAGTAGTCCATCGGGACAGGCCGCACGGGGGTCTGGCTACACCTTC. It codes for CASSPSGQAARGSGYTF.

On this clone itself: Additional DNA sequences in this sample encode the identical CDR3. This rearrangement joins TRBV5-1 to TRBJ2-7, with 10 bases lining up with TRBD1. V was pared by 4 bases and J by 0 bases, with 4 bases of the junction left unmatched. Germline V gives CDR1 SGHRS, CDR2 YFSETQ. This CDR3 contains 15 residues. The CDR3 loop is CASSLRQGASYEQYF. The DNA of the CDR3 is TGCGCCAGCAGCCTCCGACAGGGGGCCTCCTACGAGCAGTACTTC.

V is TRBV7-9 and J is TRBJ1-2; possibly TRBD1 for D (6 bases). The CDR3 runs 17 residues. CDR1 SEHNR and CDR2 FQNEAQ come from the germline V gene (reference sequence). V was pared by 3 bases and J by 2 bases, with 19 bases between. The chain's CDR3 is CASSLAMELRGNYGYTF. The CDR3 coding sequence is TGTGCCAGCAGCTTGGCGATGGAGCTTAGGGGGAACTATGGCTACACCTTC.

The chain uses TRBV27 and TRBJ1-1, with TRBD1 matching over 8 bases. CDR1 and CDR2 (germline): MNHEY, SMNVEV (reference sequence). The V and J ends lost 2 bases and 0 bases, in that order; junction bases with no gene match: 11. The CDR3 covers 18 residues. CDR3 in amino acids: CASSLVGQGINMNTEAFF. The CDR3 DNA reads as TGTGCCAGCAGTTTAGTCGGACAGGGAATAAACATGAACACTGAAGCTTTCTTT.

The chain combines TRBV28 with TRBJ1-1, with TRBD1 matching 7 bases. The germline gives CDR1 MDHEN, CDR2 SYDVKM. The CDR3 sequence is 13 residues long. The trim removed 8 bases at V and 2 bases at J, leaving 5 bases unmatched. The CDR3 DNA sequence: TGTGCCAGCTGGCGACAGGGAAACACTGAAGCTTTCTTT. It yields the protein CASWRQGNTEAFF.

As DNA, the CDR3 is TGTGCCAGCAGGGGACAGGGGGACACCATATATTTT. Its translation: CASRGQGDTIYF. This chain connects TRBV6-1 to TRBJ1-3; TRBD1 matches 11 bases. With V trimmed by 6 bases and J by 8 bases, 0 bases remained unmatched. Germline CDR1 and CDR2: MNHNS and SASEGT. The CDR3 runs to 12 residues.

J is TRBJ2-3 and V is TRBV7-2; 13 bases line up with TRBD2. CDR1 and CDR2 from the germline V gene are SGHTA and FQGNSA. V lost 6 bases to trimming and J lost 6 bases; unmatched junction nucleotides: 15. CDR3 length: 18 residues. The CDR3 loop reads CASSLATSGRRIADTQYF. CDR3 nucleotides: TGTGCCAGCAGTTTGGCGACTAGCGGGAGGAGGATAGCCGATACGCAGTATTTT.

The chain recombines TRBV7-9 with TRBJ1-3; D not certain. V lost 5 bases to trimming and J lost 4 bases, with 12 bases between them. The CDR3 is made up of 14 amino acids. Germline CDR1 reads SEHNR; CDR2 reads FQNEAQ (reference sequence). CDR3 sequence: CASSEYTVGNTIYF. CDR3 DNA: TGTGCCAGCAGCGAATACACGGTCGGAAACACCATATATTTT.

The genes are TRBV19 and TRBJ1-3; D possibly corresponds to TRBD1 (5 bases). Trimming stripped 3 bases from V and 4 bases from J, with 16 bases between. This CDR3 comprises 16 residues. Per the germline V gene, CDR1 is LNHDA and CDR2 is SQIVND (reference sequence). The CDR3 DNA sequence: TGTGCCAGTAGTATCGATTCGGGGACGGGAGGAAACACCATATATTTT. Translation: CASSIDSGTGGNTIYF.

For the CDR3, the DNA is TGTGCCAGCAGCGGGAAAGGGGGAGGCAATGAGCAGTTCTTC. Its translation: CASSGKGGGNEQFF. The chain has TRBV5-4 and TRBJ2-1, with D perhaps being TRBD1 or TRBD2 (6 bases each). The germline V gene encodes CDR1 SGHNT and CDR2 YYREEE (reference sequence). The V and J ends lost 4 bases and 6 bases respectively, with 14 bases between them. The length of the CDR3 is 14 residues.

CDR3: CASSSRQREKLFF. In DNA form, the CDR3 reads TGTGCCAGCAGTTCCCGACAAAGGGAAAAACTGTTTTTT. The chain uses TRBV28 and TRBJ1-4; D remains ambiguous. Germline V gene lookup returns CDR1 MDHEN and CDR2 SYDVKM. The CDR3 contains 13 residues. Trimming removed 4 bases at V and 8 bases at J, with 11 bases between. Based on the CDR3 plus reference TRBV28 and TRBJ1-4, the full variable domain is DVKVTQSSRYLVKRTGEKVFLECVQDMDHENMFWYRQDPGLGLRLIYFSYDVKMKEKGDIPEGYSVSREKKERFSLILESASTNQTSMYLCASSSRQREKLFFGSGTQLSVL.

The chain carries TRBV27 and TRBJ2-7; D remains ambiguous. The V and J ends lost 2 bases and 3 bases respectively, with 11 bases between them. Germline V gene sequence: CDR1 MNHEY, CDR2 SMNVEV (reference sequence). The CDR3 has 14 amino acids. CDR3 region: CASSLGAVIYEQYF. The DNA for the CDR3 is TGTGCCAGCAGTTTAGGCGCTGTTATCTACGAGCAGTACTTC.

The chain joins TRBV19 to TRBJ1-2, with 7 positions matching TRBD1. CDR1 is LNHDA, CDR2 SQIVND, per germline (reference sequence). V gave up 4 bases and J gave up 0 bases; unmatched junction bases: 5. CDR3 size: 15 residues. CDR3 sequence reads: CASSTGRGPNYGYTF. For the CDR3, the DNA is TGTGCCAGTAGTACTGGTAGGGGGCCTAACTATGGCTACACCTTC.

This clone was seen just once. V gene TRBV15 combines with J gene TRBJ2-3, with D maybe TRBD2 (6 bases). This CDR3 has 17 amino acids. Germline CDR1 reads LNHNV; CDR2 reads YYDKDF (reference sequence). The germline V and J ends were trimmed by 0 bases and 5 bases, with 18 bases remaining between them. The CDR3 DNA sequence: TGTGCCACCAGCAGAGATCGGGGCGGGGTAGGGGAAGATACGCAGTATTTT. Residues: CATSRDRGGVGEDTQYF.